This T cell receptor beta chain was retrieved from a study of regulatory T cells in long-lasting Graves disease. This clonotype was seen many times. Time point noted: newly diagnosed GD, antithyroid drugs for less than 3 months. The TCR library was made from RNA extracted from PBMCs. Arm-PCR of CDR3 regions and iRepertoire HTBI primers were the basis on which TCR beta libraries were built. In TCRdb, the multiplex PCR reads were re-called with MiXCR into one record per CDR3 protein. Of under 800,000 distinct CDR3 sequences listed, approximately 15% are singletons. The germline gives CDR1 MDHEN, CDR2 SYDVKM. V lost 7 bases, J lost 2 bases, and 8 bases stayed unmatched. This CDR3 has 16 amino acids. These data also featured in a second study, about T cells in Graves' hyperthyroidism and ophthalmopathy. Per that study: In the first-round RT-PCR of the TCR CDR3, the HTBI primer set was used.

The clonotype was recovered from a woman in her 30s with Graves disease. The source was peripheral blood mononuclear cells (PBMCs), collected at new diagnosis, from a patient treated with antithyroid drugs. The chain couples TRBV28 to TRBJ2-2; 9 bases match TRBD2. The CDR3 region is CASMSSGGKNTGELFF. The CDR3 nucleotides read TGTGCCAGCATGAGTAGCGGGGGAAAAAACACCGGGGAGCTGTTTTTT.